This is a list of T cell receptor beta chains from one sample in a study of blood T cell repertoires in COVID-19. The assay was immunoSEQ multiplex PCR, and TCRdb's table has in-frame clones only and misses some. Here the sample spans about 170,000 clones, about nine tenths being singletons. Source material: peripheral blood. These TCRs come from a woman in her sixties with COVID-19, enrolled during active disease. Each CDR3 is given with its conserved first and last residue. The D gene is left open where the match is weak. Some rows have no size entry. The others give once, few or many, or a class for an expanded clone.

j_call: TRBJ2-7
v_call: TRBV27
d_call: NA
clone_size: NA
cdr3_aa: CASSPGGSGYEQYF
cdr3_nt: TGTGCCAGCAGCCCTGGGGGTAGCGGTTACGAGCAGTACTTC

j_call: TRBJ1-4
v_call: TRBV7-6
d_call: TRBD1
clone_size: NA
cdr3_aa: CASSGGVGTNEKLFF
cdr3_nt: TGTGCCAGTTCAGGGGGCGTCGGAACTAATGAAAAACTGTTTTTT

j_call: TRBJ1-1
v_call: TRBV3-1/TRBV3-2
d_call: TRBD1
clone_size: NA
cdr3_aa: CASSQGGQQNTEAFF
cdr3_nt: TGTGCCAGCAGCCAAGGGGGACAGCAGAACACTGAAGCTTTCTTT

j_call: TRBJ2-2
v_call: TRBV7-2
d_call: NA
clone_size: NA
cdr3_aa: CASSLDRYTGELFF
cdr3_nt: TGTGCCAGCAGCCTCGACAGGTACACCGGGGAGCTGTTTTTT

j_call: TRBJ2-5
v_call: TRBV4-2
d_call: TRBD1
clone_size: NA
cdr3_aa: CASSQVARGRETQYF
cdr3_nt: TGTGCCAGCAGCCAAGTTGCCAGGGGGCGAGAGACCCAGTACTTC

j_call: TRBJ1-2
v_call: TRBV10-3
d_call: NA
clone_size: NA
cdr3_aa: CAISERAPNEYGYTF
cdr3_nt: TGTGCCATCAGTGAACGAGCCCCAAATGAATATGGCTACACCTTC

j_call: TRBJ1-2
v_call: TRBV3-1/TRBV3-2
d_call: NA
clone_size: NA
cdr3_aa: CASSPALSTSYYGYTF
cdr3_nt: TGTGCCAGCAGCCCTGCCCTTTCGACAAGTTACTATGGCTACACCTTC

j_call: TRBJ1-3
v_call: TRBV7-2
d_call: TRBD1
clone_size: NA
cdr3_aa: CASSPAPQGVVGNTIYF
cdr3_nt: TGTGCCAGCAGCCCAGCTCCCCAGGGGGTAGTTGGAAACACCATATATTTT

j_call: TRBJ2-3
v_call: TRBV3-1/TRBV3-2
d_call: NA
clone_size: few
cdr3_aa: CASSQASGVDTQYF
cdr3_nt: TGTGCCAGCAGCCAGGCCTCAGGGGTGGATACGCAGTATTTT

j_call: TRBJ1-1
v_call: TRBV19
d_call: NA
clone_size: NA
cdr3_aa: CASSIDRDTEAFF
cdr3_nt: TGTGCCAGTAGTATAGATCGGGACACTGAAGCTTTCTTT

j_call: TRBJ1-6
v_call: TRBV19
d_call: NA
clone_size: NA
cdr3_aa: CASTPGQDSPLHF
cdr3_nt: TGTGCCAGTACCCCAGGGCAGGATTCACCCCTCCACTTT

j_call: TRBJ2-6
v_call: TRBV27
d_call: NA
clone_size: NA
cdr3_aa: CASSFQGGANVLTF
cdr3_nt: TGTGCCAGCAGTTTCCAGGGTGGGGCCAACGTCCTGACTTTC

j_call: TRBJ1-4
v_call: TRBV7-2
d_call: TRBD1
clone_size: NA
cdr3_aa: CASNRQGRIEKLFF
cdr3_nt: TGTGCCAGCAACCGACAGGGGAGGATTGAAAAACTGTTTTTT

j_call: TRBJ1-5
v_call: TRBV6-6
d_call: TRBD1
clone_size: once
cdr3_aa: CASSSSTGANQPQHF
cdr3_nt: TGTGCCAGCAGTTCCTCGACAGGGGCCAATCAGCCCCAGCATTTT

j_call: TRBJ1-2
v_call: TRBV19
d_call: NA
clone_size: NA
cdr3_aa: CASKLKGLIYGYTF
cdr3_nt: TGTGCCAGTAAACTAAAGGGGCTCATCTATGGCTACACCTTC

j_call: TRBJ2-5
v_call: TRBV3-1/TRBV3-2
d_call: NA
clone_size: NA
cdr3_aa: CASSLKETQYF
cdr3_nt: TGTGCCAGCAGCCTAAAAGAGACCCAGTACTTC

j_call: TRBJ1-4
v_call: TRBV6-5
d_call: NA
clone_size: once
cdr3_aa: CATIRRSGTNEKLFF
cdr3_nt: TGTGCCACCATACGGAGGAGTGGAACTAATGAAAAACTGTTTTTT

j_call: TRBJ1-2
v_call: TRBV19
d_call: TRBD1
clone_size: few
cdr3_aa: CATRDRTYGYTF
cdr3_nt: TGTGCCACCCGGGACAGGACCTATGGCTACACCTTC

j_call: TRBJ2-6
v_call: TRBV20-1
d_call: TRBD1
clone_size: NA
cdr3_aa: CSASRDRGLSGANVLTF
cdr3_nt: TGCAGTGCTAGTAGGGACAGGGGGCTCTCTGGGGCCAACGTCCTGACTTTC

j_call: TRBJ2-7
v_call: TRBV7-9
d_call: TRBD1
clone_size: few
cdr3_aa: CASSLIDRTGAYEQYF
cdr3_nt: TGTGCCAGCAGCTTAATTGATCGGACAGGGGCCTACGAGCAGTACTTC

j_call: TRBJ1-4
v_call: TRBV5-1
d_call: NA
clone_size: NA
cdr3_aa: CASSLSVPGGREKLFF
cdr3_nt: TGCGCCAGCAGCTTGTCGGTTCCGGGAGGCCGTGAAAAACTGTTTTTT

j_call: TRBJ1-5
v_call: TRBV6-5
d_call: TRBD1
clone_size: NA
cdr3_aa: CASTWDRGSQPQHF
cdr3_nt: TGTGCCAGCACCTGGGACAGGGGAAGTCAGCCCCAGCATTTT

j_call: TRBJ1-2
v_call: TRBV27
d_call: TRBD1
clone_size: NA
cdr3_aa: CASRLRGGLGYTF
cdr3_nt: TGTGCCAGCAGGCTTAGAGGGGGCTTGGGCTACACCTTC

j_call: TRBJ2-7
v_call: TRBV13
d_call: TRBD2
clone_size: few
cdr3_aa: CASSSYRLASYEQYF
cdr3_nt: TGTGCCAGCAGCTCCTACCGACTAGCTAGCTACGAGCAGTACTTC

j_call: TRBJ2-1
v_call: TRBV5-1
d_call: NA
clone_size: NA
cdr3_aa: CASHDSGASYNEQFF
cdr3_nt: TGCGCCAGCCACGATAGCGGAGCCTCCTACAATGAGCAGTTCTTC

j_call: TRBJ1-2
v_call: TRBV28
d_call: NA
clone_size: NA
cdr3_aa: CATSPANYGYTF
cdr3_nt: TGTGCCACGTCCCCGGCTAACTATGGCTACACCTTC

j_call: TRBJ2-5
v_call: TRBV30
d_call: TRBD2
clone_size: NA
cdr3_aa: CAWRLAGGGETQYF
cdr3_nt: TGTGCCTGGAGACTAGCGGGAGGTGGTGAGACCCAGTACTTC

j_call: TRBJ1-2
v_call: TRBV18
d_call: NA
clone_size: NA
cdr3_aa: CASSLDSRYGYTF
cdr3_nt: TGTGCCAGCTCACTGGACAGCCGCTATGGCTACACCTTC

j_call: TRBJ1-5
v_call: TRBV20-1
d_call: NA
clone_size: NA
cdr3_aa: CSASLAANQPQHF
cdr3_nt: TGCAGTGCTAGTTTGGCGGCTAATCAGCCCCAGCATTTT

j_call: TRBJ2-1
v_call: TRBV7-9
d_call: NA
clone_size: NA
cdr3_aa: CASSPTRTGIPYNEQFF
cdr3_nt: TGTGCCAGCAGCCCTACCCGAACAGGGATACCTTACAATGAGCAGTTCTTC

j_call: TRBJ2-1
v_call: TRBV28
d_call: TRBD1
clone_size: NA
cdr3_aa: CASSPGQGGYNEQFF
cdr3_nt: TGTGCCAGCAGCCCAGGACAGGGGGGCTACAATGAGCAGTTCTTC

j_call: TRBJ2-5
v_call: TRBV7-9
d_call: NA
clone_size: NA
cdr3_aa: CASSPQGQETQYF
cdr3_nt: TGTGCCAGCAGTCCTCAGGGGCAAGAGACCCAGTACTTC

j_call: TRBJ1-6
v_call: TRBV7-6
d_call: TRBD1
clone_size: NA
cdr3_aa: CASSPRGGGVQNSPLHF
cdr3_nt: TGTGCCAGCAGCCCTCGCGGAGGGGGCGTACAGAATTCACCCCTCCACTTT

j_call: TRBJ1-1
v_call: TRBV28
d_call: NA
clone_size: few
cdr3_aa: CASSPIRTLEAFF
cdr3_nt: TGTGCCAGCAGCCCAATCAGGACACTCGAAGCTTTCTTT

j_call: TRBJ1-2
v_call: TRBV19
d_call: TRBD1
clone_size: NA
cdr3_aa: CASSATGPYGYTF
cdr3_nt: TGTGCCAGTAGTGCGACAGGGCCCTATGGCTACACCTTC

j_call: TRBJ2-7
v_call: TRBV11-2
d_call: NA
clone_size: NA
cdr3_aa: CASSLSPATAYEQYF
cdr3_nt: TGTGCCAGCAGCTTATCTCCGGCGACAGCCTACGAGCAGTACTTC

j_call: TRBJ2-1
v_call: TRBV7-2
d_call: NA
clone_size: once
cdr3_aa: CASSLRQGWHNEQFF
cdr3_nt: TGTGCCAGCAGCCTCAGGCAGGGGTGGCACAATGAGCAGTTCTTC

j_call: TRBJ1-5
v_call: TRBV6-5
d_call: NA
clone_size: once
cdr3_aa: CASSFARRGQPQHF
cdr3_nt: TGTGCCAGCAGTTTCGCAAGAAGGGGCCAGCCCCAGCATTTT

j_call: TRBJ1-5
v_call: TRBV6-1
d_call: NA
clone_size: NA
cdr3_aa: CASSEASGVGQPQHF
cdr3_nt: TGTGCCAGCAGTGAAGCGTCAGGGGTGGGTCAGCCCCAGCATTTT

j_call: TRBJ2-3
v_call: TRBV5-4
d_call: TRBD1
clone_size: NA
cdr3_aa: CASSLRQGVTDTQYF
cdr3_nt: TGTGCCAGCAGCCTAAGACAGGGGGTAACAGATACGCAGTATTTT